This T cell receptor beta chain was profiled in a study of OX40 agonist ivuxolimab in advanced cancers. Study information: Ivuxolimab, an antibody that agonizes OX40 (CD134), was administered to the patients.

Assay used: immunoSEQ multiplex PCR; TCRdb lists only in-frame clones, some missing. The sample consists of about 31,000 clones, about 89% of them appearing once. For this clone: The antigen is undetermined.

This CDR3 has 13 residues. J lost 4 bases, V lost 4 bases, and 5 bases had no gene match. The V gene's germline CDR1 is SQVTM and CDR2 ANQGSEA. Findings and limits, study-wide: Expanded peripheral T-cell antigen specificity went undetermined. Both blood CD4+ and CD8+ T cells showed clonal growth by week 6 at 0.1 to 3.0 mg/kg.

This chain links TRBV29-1 with TRBJ2-7, with 9 bases that match TRBD2. Specimen: CD4+ or CD8+ T cells sorted from blood, collected in a trial of the OX40 agonist ivuxolimab. The clonotype comes from an adult with an advanced solid tumor such as melanoma, head and neck, liver or kidney cancer. As DNA, the CDR3 is TGCAGCGTTGGGGTTAGCGGGAGTTACGAGCAGTACTTC. It codes for CSVGVSGSYEQYF.